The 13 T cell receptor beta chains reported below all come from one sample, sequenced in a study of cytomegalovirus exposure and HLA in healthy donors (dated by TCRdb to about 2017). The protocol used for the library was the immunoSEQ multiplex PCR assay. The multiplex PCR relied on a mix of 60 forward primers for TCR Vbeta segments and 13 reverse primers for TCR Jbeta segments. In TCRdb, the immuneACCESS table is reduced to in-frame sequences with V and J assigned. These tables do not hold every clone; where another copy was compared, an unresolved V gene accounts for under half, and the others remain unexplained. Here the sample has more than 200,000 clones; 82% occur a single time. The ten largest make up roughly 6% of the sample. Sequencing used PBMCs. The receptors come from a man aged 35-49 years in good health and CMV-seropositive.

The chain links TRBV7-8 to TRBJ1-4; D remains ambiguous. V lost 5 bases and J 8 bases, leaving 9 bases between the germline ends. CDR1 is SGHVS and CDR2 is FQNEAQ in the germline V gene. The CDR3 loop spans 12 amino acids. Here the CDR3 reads CASSPGEEKLFF. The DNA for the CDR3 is TGTGCCAGCAGCCCTGGGGAGGAAAAACTGTTTTTT.

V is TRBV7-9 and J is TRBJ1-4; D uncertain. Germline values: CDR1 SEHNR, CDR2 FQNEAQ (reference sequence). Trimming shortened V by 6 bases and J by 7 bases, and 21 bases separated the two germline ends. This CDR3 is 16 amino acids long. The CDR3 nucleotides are TGTGCCAGCAGACTAGGCGCCACAGATGCTTTTGAAAAACTGTTTTTT. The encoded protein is CASRLGATDAFEKLFF.

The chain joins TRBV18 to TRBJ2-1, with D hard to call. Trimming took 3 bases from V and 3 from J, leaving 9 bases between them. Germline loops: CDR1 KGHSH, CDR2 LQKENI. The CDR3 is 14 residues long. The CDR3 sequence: CASSPERYYNEQFF. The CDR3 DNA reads TGTGCCAGCTCACCGGAGAGGTACTACAATGAGCAGTTCTTC.

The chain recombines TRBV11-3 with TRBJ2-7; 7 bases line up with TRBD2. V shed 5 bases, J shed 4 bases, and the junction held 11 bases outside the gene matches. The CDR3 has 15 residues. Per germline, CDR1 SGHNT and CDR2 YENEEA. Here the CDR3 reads CASSEGGTSEYEQYV. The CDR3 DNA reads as TGTGCCAGCAGCGAGGGTGGCACTAGCGAATACGAGCAGTACGTC.

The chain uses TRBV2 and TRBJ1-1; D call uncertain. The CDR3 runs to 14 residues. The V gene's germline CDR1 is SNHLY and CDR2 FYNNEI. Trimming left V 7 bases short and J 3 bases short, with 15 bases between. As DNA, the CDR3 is TGTGCCAGCACCGAGCGGGGAACCTACACTGAAGCTTTCTTT. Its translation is CASTERGTYTEAFF.

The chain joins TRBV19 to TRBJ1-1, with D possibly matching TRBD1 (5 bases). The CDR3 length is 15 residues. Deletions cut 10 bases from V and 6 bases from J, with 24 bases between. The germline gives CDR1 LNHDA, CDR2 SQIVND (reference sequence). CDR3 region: CATQVQEGSWAEAFF. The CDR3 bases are TGTGCCACCCAAGTGCAGGAGGGGAGTTGGGCTGAAGCTTTCTTT.

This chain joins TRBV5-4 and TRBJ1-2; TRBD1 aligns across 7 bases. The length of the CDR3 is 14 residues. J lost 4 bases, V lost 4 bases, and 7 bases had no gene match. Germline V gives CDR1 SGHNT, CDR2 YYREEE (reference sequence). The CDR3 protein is CASSTPGQPYGYTF. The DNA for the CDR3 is TGTGCCAGCAGCACCCCGGGACAGCCCTATGGCTACACCTTC.

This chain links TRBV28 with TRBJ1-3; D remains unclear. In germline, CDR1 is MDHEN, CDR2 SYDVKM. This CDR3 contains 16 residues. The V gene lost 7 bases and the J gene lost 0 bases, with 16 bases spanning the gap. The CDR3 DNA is TGTGCCAGCACCCCCGGCGCAGCGATCTCTGGAAACACCATATATTTT. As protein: CASTPGAAISGNTIYF.

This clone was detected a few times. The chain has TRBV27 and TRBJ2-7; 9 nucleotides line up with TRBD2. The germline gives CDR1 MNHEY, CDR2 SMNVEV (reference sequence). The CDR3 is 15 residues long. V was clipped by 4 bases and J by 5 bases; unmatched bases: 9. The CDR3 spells CASSSLAGVDHEQYF. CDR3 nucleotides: TGTGCCAGCAGTTCGTTAGCGGGAGTGGACCACGAGCAGTACTTC.

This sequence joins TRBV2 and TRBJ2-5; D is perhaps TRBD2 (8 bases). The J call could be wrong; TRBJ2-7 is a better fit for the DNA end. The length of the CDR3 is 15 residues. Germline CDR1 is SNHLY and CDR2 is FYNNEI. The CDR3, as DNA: TGTGCCAGCACGGAGACAGGGACTAGCTCCTACGAGCAGTACTTC. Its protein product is CASTETGTSSYEQYF.

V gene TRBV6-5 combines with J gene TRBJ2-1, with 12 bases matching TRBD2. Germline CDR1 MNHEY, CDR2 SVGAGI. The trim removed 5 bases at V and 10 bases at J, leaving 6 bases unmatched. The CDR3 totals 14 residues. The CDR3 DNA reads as TGTGCCAGCAGTCTGACTAGCGGGAGAAGCGAGCAGTTCTTC. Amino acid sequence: CASSLTSGRSEQFF.

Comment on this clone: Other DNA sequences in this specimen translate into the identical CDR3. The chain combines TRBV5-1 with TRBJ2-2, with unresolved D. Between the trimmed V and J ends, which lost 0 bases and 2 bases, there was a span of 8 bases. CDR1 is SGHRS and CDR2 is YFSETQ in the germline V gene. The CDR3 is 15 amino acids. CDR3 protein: CASSLGHRNTGELFF. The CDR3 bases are TGCGCCAGCAGCTTGGGACACCGAAACACCGGGGAGCTGTTTTTT.

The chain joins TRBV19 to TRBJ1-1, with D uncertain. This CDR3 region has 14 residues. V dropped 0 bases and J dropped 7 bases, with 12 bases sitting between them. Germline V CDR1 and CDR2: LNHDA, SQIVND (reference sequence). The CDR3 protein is CASSIDSELREAFF. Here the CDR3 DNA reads TGTGCCAGTAGTATAGATAGTGAACTTCGTGAAGCTTTCTTT. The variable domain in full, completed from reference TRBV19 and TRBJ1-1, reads DGGITQSPKYLFRKEGQNVTLSCEQNLNHDAMYWYRQDPGQGLRLIYYSQIVNDFQKGDIAEGYSVSREKKESFPLTVTSAQKNPTAFYLCASSIDSELREAFFGQGTRLTVV.